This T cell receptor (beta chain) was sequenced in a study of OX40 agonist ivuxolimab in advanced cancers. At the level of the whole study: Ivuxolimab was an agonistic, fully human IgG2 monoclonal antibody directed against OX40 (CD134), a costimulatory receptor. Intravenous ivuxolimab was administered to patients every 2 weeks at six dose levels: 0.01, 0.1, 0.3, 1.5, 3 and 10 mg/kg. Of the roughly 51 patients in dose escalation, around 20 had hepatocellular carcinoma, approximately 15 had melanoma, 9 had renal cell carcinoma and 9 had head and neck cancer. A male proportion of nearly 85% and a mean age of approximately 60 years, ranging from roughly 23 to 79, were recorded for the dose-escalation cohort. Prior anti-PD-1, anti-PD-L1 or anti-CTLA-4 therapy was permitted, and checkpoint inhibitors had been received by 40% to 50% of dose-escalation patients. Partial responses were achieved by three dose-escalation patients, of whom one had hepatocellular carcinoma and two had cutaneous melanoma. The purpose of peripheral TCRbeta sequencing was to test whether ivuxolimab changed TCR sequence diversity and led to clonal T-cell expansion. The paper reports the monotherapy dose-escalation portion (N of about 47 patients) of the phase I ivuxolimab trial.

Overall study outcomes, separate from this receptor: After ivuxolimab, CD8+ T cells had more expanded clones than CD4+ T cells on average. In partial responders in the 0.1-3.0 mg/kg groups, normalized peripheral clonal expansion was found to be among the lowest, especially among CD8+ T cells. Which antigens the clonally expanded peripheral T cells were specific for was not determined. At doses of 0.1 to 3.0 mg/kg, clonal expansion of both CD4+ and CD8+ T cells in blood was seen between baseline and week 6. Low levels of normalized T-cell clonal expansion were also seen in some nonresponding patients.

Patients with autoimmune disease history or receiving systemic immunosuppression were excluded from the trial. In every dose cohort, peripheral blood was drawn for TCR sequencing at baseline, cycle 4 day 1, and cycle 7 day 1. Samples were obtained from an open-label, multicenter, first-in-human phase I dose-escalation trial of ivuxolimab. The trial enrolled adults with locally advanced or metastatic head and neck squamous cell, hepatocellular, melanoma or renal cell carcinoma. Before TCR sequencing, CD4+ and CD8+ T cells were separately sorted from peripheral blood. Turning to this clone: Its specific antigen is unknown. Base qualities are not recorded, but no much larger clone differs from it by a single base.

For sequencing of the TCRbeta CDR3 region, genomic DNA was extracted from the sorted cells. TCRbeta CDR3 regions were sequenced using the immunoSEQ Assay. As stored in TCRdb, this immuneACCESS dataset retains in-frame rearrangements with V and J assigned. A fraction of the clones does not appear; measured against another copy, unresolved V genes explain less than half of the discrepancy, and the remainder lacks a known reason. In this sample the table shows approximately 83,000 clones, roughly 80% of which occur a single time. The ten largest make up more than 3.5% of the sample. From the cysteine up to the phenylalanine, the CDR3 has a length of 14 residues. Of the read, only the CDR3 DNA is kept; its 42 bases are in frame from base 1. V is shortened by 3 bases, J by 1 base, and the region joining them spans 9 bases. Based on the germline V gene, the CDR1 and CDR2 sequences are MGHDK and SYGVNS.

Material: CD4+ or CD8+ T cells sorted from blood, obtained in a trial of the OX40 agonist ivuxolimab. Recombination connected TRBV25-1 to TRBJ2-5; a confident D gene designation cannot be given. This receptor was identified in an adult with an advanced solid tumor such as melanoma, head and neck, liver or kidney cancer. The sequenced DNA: TGTGCCAGCAGTGATCGTGCTGCCCAAGAGACCCAGTACTTC. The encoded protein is CASSDRAAQETQYF.